This T cell receptor (beta chain) emerged from a study of cytomegalovirus exposure and HLA in healthy donors. PCR amplification relied on 60 Vbeta primers (plus 13 Jbeta primers). Using immunoSEQ multiplex PCR, the repertoire was profiled, and TCRdb retains in-frame clones only, with some absent. The sample consists of roughly 190,000 clones, more than 65% of them appearing once. Worth noting for this clone: Its antigen is not known.

The CDR3 extends over 14 amino acids. Per the germline V gene, CDR1 is SEHNR and CDR2 is FQNEAQ (reference sequence). Between the trimmed V and J ends, which lost 5 bases and 0 bases, there was a span of 8 bases. Whole-study findings and limits: At a 0.05 false discovery rate, a later analysis found 18,000 or so TCR beta sequences to be associated with HLA alleles.

The sequencing sample was made of PBMCs. This TCR came from a man between 45 and 60 years old in good health and CMV-seronegative. The chain uses TRBV7-9 and TRBJ1-3, with D maybe TRBD1 (6 bases). In DNA, the CDR3 is TGTGCCAGCAGCCGGACAGACTCTGGAAACACCATATATTTT. It is translated as CASSRTDSGNTIYF.